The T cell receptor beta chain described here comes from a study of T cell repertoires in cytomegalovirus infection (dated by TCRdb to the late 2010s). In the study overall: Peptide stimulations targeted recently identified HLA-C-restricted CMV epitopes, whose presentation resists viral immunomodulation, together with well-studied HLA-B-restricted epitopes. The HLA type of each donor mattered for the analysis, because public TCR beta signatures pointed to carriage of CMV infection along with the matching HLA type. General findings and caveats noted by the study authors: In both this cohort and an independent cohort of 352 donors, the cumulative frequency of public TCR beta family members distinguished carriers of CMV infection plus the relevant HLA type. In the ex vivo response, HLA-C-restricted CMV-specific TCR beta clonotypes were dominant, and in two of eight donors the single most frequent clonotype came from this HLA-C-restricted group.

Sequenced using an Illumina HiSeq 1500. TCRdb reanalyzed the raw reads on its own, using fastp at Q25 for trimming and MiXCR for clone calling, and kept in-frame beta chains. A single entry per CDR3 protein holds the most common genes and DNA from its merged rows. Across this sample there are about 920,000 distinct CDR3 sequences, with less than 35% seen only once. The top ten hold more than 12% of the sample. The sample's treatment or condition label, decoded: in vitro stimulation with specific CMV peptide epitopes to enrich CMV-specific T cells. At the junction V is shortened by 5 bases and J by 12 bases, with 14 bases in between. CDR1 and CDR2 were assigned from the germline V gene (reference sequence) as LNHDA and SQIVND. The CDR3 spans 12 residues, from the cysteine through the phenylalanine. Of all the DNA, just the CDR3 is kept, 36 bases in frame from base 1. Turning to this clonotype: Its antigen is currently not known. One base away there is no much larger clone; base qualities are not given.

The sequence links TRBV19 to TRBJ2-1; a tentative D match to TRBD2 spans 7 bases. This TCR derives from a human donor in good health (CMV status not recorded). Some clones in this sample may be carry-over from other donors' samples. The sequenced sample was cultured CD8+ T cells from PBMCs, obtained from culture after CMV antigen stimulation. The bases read TGTGCCAGTAGTCCCCCGGGGGGCTGGCAGTTCTTC. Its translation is CASSPPGGWQFF. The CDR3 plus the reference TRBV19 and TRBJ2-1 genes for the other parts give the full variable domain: DGGITQSPKYLFRKEGQNVTLSCEQNLNHDAMYWYRQDPGQGLRLIYYSQIVNDFQKGDIAEGYSVSREKKESFPLTVTSAQKNPTAFYLCASSPPGGWQFFGPGTRLTVL.